The 12 T cell receptor beta chains in this list originate from one sample, sequenced in a study of cytomegalovirus exposure and HLA in healthy donors (TCRdb year 2017). The protocol used for the library was the immunoSEQ multiplex PCR assay. For the multiplex PCR, a mixture combining 60 forward primers for TCR Vbeta segments and 13 reverse primers for TCR Jbeta segments was used. Entries here come from immuneACCESS through TCRdb and include only in-frame sequences with V and J called. Some clones fail to appear in such tables; in the studies checked, an unresolved V gene covers under half of the shortfall, and the cause of the remainder is unknown. The sample table records 150,000 to 180,000 clones; 70% to 80% of these occur just once. The ten largest account for over 3% of the sample. The specimen was PBMCs. These receptors came from a woman between 40 and 50 years old in good health and CMV-seronegative.

The chain links TRBV5-1 to TRBJ1-5; D perhaps matches TRBD1 (6 bases). Germline CDR1 reads SGHRS; CDR2 reads YFSETQ. V lost 0 bases and J lost 3, with 10 bases in between. The CDR3 covers 15 residues. This CDR3 is CASSLDLGHNQPQHF. In DNA form, the CDR3 reads TGCGCCAGCAGCTTGGATTTGGGACACAATCAGCCCCAGCATTTT.

This chain connects TRBV21-1 to TRBJ2-2; TRBD1 is the table's D call, not checked against the DNA. TRBV21-1 is reported as a pseudogene. CDR3 length: 16 amino acids. The DNA for the CDR3 is TGTGCCAGCAGCATCCAGGGACAGGGGGACACCGGGGAGCTGTTTTTT. Translating gives CASSIQGQGDTGELFF.

The chain recombines TRBV6-5 with TRBJ2-3, with unresolved D. The germline V gene has CDR1 MNHEY and CDR2 SVGAGI. The CDR3 runs to 13 residues. V was cut by 8 bases and J by 2 bases, with 11 bases left in between. The CDR3 coding sequence is TGTGCCAGCGTGCAAAGCCACACAGATACGCAGTATTTT. It encodes CASVQSHTDTQYF.

The V and J genes are TRBV10-2 and TRBJ1-1, with 12 bases aligning to TRBD1. V shed 2 bases and J 5 bases; nucleotides not matched to a gene: 6. The CDR3 consists of 16 residues. The germline CDR1 and CDR2 sequences are WSHSY and SAAADI. CDR3 region: CASSETRDRGLTEAFF. DNA for the CDR3: TGCGCCAGCAGTGAGACCCGGGACAGGGGGCTTACTGAAGCTTTCTTT.

The rearrangement uses TRBV5-1 and TRBJ1-1; D gene uncertain. With 2 bases removed from V and 2 bases from J, the gap between germline ends came to 4 bases. CDR1 and CDR2 from the germline V gene are SGHRS and YFSETQ. The CDR3 has 12 amino acids. This CDR3 reads CASSFTNTEAFF. The CDR3 DNA sequence: TGCGCCAGCAGCTTTACTAACACTGAAGCTTTCTTT.

The rearrangement links TRBV5-4 to TRBJ1-2; possible D gene TRBD1, 5 bases. The CDR3 is made up of 12 amino acids. V was pared by 4 bases and J by 6 bases, with 10 bases between. Per germline, CDR1 SGHNT and CDR2 YYREEE (reference sequence). The CDR3 DNA reads TGTGCCAGCAGCAAGGGGATGAATGGCTACACCTTC. Its protein is CASSKGMNGYTF.

This clone was seen a few times. The chain joins TRBV25-1 to TRBJ1-6; 9 bases are shared with TRBD1. Per germline, CDR1 MGHDK and CDR2 SYGVNS. This CDR3 region has 16 residues. Trimming removed 0 bases from V and 9 bases from J; junction bases left unmatched: 6. The CDR3 is CASSEYKGQGGSPLHF. For the CDR3, the DNA is TGTGCCAGCAGTGAATATAAGGGACAGGGTGGTTCACCCCTCCACTTT.

The chain joins TRBV2 to TRBJ1-2; weak D call: TRBD1 (6 bases). Germline loops: CDR1 SNHLY, CDR2 FYNNEI. CDR3 length: 12 amino acids. V lost 5 bases and J 7 bases, leaving 11 bases between the germline ends. In DNA form, the CDR3 reads TGTGCCAGCAGTAACAGGGAGTCTGGCTACACCTTC. Protein: CASSNRESGYTF.

This clone has a single count. V gene TRBV4-1 combines with J gene TRBJ2-7; D unclear. Germline CDR1 MGHRA, CDR2 YSYEKL. The length of the CDR3 is 17 residues. The V and J ends lost 1 base and 0 bases respectively, with 16 bases between them. CDR3 coding DNA: TGCGCCAGCAGCCAAGGTCGTAGGAGCGCCCTCTCCTACGAGCAGTACTTC. This gives the protein CASSQGRRSALSYEQYF.

The chain links TRBV19 to TRBJ1-5; 10 bases are shared with TRBD1. Germline V gives CDR1 LNHDA, CDR2 SQIVND (reference sequence). This CDR3 has 16 residues. After removal of 6 bases from V and 7 bases from J, the junction contained 12 bases not matched to a gene. CDR3 DNA sequence: TGTGCCAGTAGGGTAGGGACAGGGGCATCAGGGCAGCCCCAGCATTTT. Its translation: CASRVGTGASGQPQHF.

This sequence joins TRBV28 and TRBJ2-5; TRBD1 is a possible D gene (5 bases). The CDR3 loop spans 14 amino acids. CDR1 is MDHEN, CDR2 SYDVKM, per germline. Between the trimmed V and J ends, which lost 10 bases and 0 bases, there was a span of 15 bases. CDR3 region: CATMAGAYQETQYF. The CDR3 DNA reads as TGTGCCACGATGGCTGGGGCCTACCAAGAGACCCAGTACTTC.

The chain has TRBV28 and TRBJ2-7; D possibly corresponds to TRBD1 (5 bases). The CDR3 runs to 12 residues. Trimming removed 2 bases from V and 6 bases from J, with 8 bases in between. Germline CDR1 MDHEN, CDR2 SYDVKM. The CDR3 is CASSLQGSEQYF. CDR3 DNA: TGTGCCAGCAGTTTACAGGGTAGCGAGCAGTACTTC.